The source of this T cell receptor (beta chain) is a study of T cell responses to AZD1222 COVID-19 vaccine. Study-level results: Distributed over spike, vaccine-associated CD4 TCRs predominated at 160-218 and 743-854.

The ends lost 4 bases at V and 0 bases at J; junction bases unmatched: 5. Germline loops: CDR1 LNHDA, CDR2 SQIVND (reference sequence). The CDR3 sequence is 15 residues long. Notes on this clone: The antigen is not known.

Profiling relied on immunoSEQ multiplex PCR, and the TCRdb table lists in-frame clones only, not all of them. This table has about 96,000 clones, under 90% appearing once. The gene calls are TRBV19 and TRBJ1-1; 7 positions agree with TRBD1. This specimen was peripheral blood, taken on day 0 of AZD1222 vaccination. This sequence originates from an adult in good health. The CDR3 loop is CASSTGGSVNTEAFF. DNA of the CDR3: TGTGCCAGTAGTACAGGGGGTTCGGTGAACACTGAAGCTTTCTTT. The variable domain in full, with the rest retrieved from reference TRBV19 and TRBJ1-1, is DGGITQSPKYLFRKEGQNVTLSCEQNLNHDAMYWYRQDPGQGLRLIYYSQIVNDFQKGDIAEGYSVSREKKESFPLTVTSAQKNPTAFYLCASSTGGSVNTEAFFGQGTRLTVV.